This entry is about one T cell receptor (beta chain). Its matching antigen is unknown. This sample is drawn from a study of shared clonotypes between healthy human individuals. Study at large: Each donor's CD8 memory used one plate, CD8 naive two, each CD4 subset three. General study findings and limits: Measured sharing among donors was expected to vary with sequencing depth.

The CDR3 loop spans 16 amino acids. CDR1 SEHNR and CDR2 FQNEAQ come from the germline V gene (reference sequence). V was shortened by 7 bases and J by 1 base, with 18 bases between the two germline ends. Profiled with immunoSEQ multiplex PCR; TCRdb holds only in-frame clones, not every one. The sample includes around 100,000 clones, about two thirds seen only once; the top ten take around 23%. The donor population consisted of healthy HIV-negative adults with no recent acute infections or vaccinations. V gene TRBV7-9 combines with J gene TRBJ2-3, with D perhaps TRBD2 (6 bases). The sequence was obtained from a woman in her 30s in good health. Sequencing was performed on memory CD8+ T cells sorted from blood. Subset defined: CD45RO+ cells pooled with CCR7-negative TemRA cells. Written as DNA, the CDR3 is TGTGCCAGCAACCCTTGGGCGGGACCACGCACAGATACGCAGTATTTT. Its translation is CASNPWAGPRTDTQYF.